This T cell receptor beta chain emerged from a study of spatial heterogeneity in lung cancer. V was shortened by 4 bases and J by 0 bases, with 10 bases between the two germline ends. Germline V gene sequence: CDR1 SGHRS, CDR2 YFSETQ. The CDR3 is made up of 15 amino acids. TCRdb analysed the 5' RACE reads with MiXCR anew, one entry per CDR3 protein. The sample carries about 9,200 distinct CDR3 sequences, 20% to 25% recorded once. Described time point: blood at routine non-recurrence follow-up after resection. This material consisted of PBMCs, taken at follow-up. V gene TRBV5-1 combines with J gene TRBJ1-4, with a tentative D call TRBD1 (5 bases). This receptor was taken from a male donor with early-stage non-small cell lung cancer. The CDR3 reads CASSPEGPTNEKLFF. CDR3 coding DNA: TGCGCCAGCAGCCCGGAGGGGCCAACTAATGAAAAACTGTTTTTT.